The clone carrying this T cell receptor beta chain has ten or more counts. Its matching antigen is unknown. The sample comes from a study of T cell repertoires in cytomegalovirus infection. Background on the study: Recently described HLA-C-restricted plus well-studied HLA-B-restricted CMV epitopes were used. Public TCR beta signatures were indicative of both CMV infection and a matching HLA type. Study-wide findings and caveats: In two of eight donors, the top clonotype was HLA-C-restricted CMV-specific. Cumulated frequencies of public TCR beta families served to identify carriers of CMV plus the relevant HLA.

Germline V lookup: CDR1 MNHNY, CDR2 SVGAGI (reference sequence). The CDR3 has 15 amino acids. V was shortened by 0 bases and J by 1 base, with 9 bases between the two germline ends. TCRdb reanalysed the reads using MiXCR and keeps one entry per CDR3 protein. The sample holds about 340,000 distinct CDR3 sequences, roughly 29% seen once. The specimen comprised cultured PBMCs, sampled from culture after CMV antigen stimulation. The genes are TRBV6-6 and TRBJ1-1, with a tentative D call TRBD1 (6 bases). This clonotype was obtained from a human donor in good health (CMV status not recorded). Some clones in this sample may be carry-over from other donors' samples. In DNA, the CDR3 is TGTGCCAGCAGTTACTCCACAGGGCCGAACACTGAAGCTTTCTTT. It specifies CASSYSTGPNTEAFF.